This T cell receptor beta chain came from a study of PD-L1 blockade in urothelial cancer. Generated by immunoSEQ multiplex PCR, the TCRdb table keeps only in-frame clones and is missing some. This sample has more than 85,000 clones, with about 90% found just once. The V segment lost 10 bases and the J segment 0 bases; nucleotides outside the gene matches: 13. The CDR3 has 18 amino acids. Germline values: CDR1 ENHRY, CDR2 SYGVKD. The rearrangement uses TRBV10-3 and TRBJ2-3; 13 bases fit TRBD2. This clonotype was sampled from a woman older than 75 with urothelial cancer. The specimen comprised PBMCs, sampled around atezolizumab (anti-PD-L1) treatment. The chain's CDR3 is CATKGLAGITTSTDTQYF. CDR3 nucleotide sequence: TGTGCCACGAAGGGACTAGCGGGAATCACCACTAGCACAGATACGCAGTATTTT.